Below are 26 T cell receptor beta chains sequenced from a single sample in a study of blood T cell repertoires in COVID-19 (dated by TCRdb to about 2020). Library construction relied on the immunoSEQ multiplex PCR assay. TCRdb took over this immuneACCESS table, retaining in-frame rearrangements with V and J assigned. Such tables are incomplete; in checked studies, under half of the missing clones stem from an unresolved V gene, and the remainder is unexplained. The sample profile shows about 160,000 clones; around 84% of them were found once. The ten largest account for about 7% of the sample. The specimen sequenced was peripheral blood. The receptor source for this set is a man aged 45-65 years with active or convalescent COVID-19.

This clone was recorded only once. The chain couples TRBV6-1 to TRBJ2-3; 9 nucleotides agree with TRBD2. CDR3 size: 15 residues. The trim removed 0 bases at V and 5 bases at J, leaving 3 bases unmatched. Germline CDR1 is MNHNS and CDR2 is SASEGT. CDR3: CASSEASGGGDTQYF. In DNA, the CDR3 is TGTGCCAGCAGTGAAGCTAGCGGGGGTGGAGATACGCAGTATTTT.

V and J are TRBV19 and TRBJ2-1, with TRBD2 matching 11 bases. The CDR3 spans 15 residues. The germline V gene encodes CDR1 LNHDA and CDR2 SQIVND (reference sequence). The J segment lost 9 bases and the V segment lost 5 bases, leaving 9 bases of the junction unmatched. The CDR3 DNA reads TGTGCCAGTAGTGGTCGACTAGCGGGACGGGTTGAGCAGTTCTTC. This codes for CASSGRLAGRVEQFF.

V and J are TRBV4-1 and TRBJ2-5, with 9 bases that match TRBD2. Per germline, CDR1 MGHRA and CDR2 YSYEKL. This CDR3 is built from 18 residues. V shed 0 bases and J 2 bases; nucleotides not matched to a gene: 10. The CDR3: CASSQDPNGAGGQETQYF. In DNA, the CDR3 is TGCGCCAGCAGCCAAGACCCGAATGGAGCGGGAGGTCAAGAGACCCAGTACTTC.

The CDR3 region has the DNA TGTGCCAGCAGCTCGGGGGTCTCCTACGAGCAGTACTTC. This sequence encodes CASSSGVSYEQYF. The chain uses TRBV5-5 and TRBJ2-7; D possibly corresponds to TRBD2 (6 bases). The V gene lost 3 bases and the J gene lost 0 bases, with 7 bases spanning the gap. The CDR3 length is 13 residues. Germline CDR1 SGHKS, CDR2 YYEKEE (reference sequence). Full variable domain (remainder filled in from reference TRBV5-5 and TRBJ2-7): DAGVTQSPTHLIKTRGQQVTLRCSPISGHKSVSWYQQVLGQGPQFIFQYYEKEERGRGNFPDRFSARQFPNYSSELNVNALLLGDSALYLCASSSGVSYEQYFGPGTRLTVT.

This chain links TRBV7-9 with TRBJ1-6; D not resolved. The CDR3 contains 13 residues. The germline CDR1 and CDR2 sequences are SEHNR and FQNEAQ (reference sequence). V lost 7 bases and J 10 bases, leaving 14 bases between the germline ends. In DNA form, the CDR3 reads TGTGCCAGCAAACTTATGGAGGGCTCACCCCTCCACTTT. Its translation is CASKLMEGSPLHF.

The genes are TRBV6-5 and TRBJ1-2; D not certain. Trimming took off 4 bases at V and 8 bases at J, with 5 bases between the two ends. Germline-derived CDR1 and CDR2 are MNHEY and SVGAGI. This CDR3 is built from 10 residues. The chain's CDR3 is CASSSMGYTF. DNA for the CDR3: TGTGCCAGCAGTTCTATGGGCTACACCTTC.

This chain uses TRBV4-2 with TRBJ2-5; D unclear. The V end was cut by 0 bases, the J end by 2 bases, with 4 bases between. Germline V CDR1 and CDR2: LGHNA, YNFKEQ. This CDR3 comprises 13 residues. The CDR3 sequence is CASSQDPQETQYF. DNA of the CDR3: TGTGCCAGCAGCCAAGATCCTCAAGAGACCCAGTACTTC.

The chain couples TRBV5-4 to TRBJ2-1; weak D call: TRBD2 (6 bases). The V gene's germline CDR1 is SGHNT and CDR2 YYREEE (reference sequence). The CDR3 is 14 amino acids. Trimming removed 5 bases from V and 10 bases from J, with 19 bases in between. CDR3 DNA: TGTGCCAGCAGGTCTGAGGCTCTTGGGGGGGAGCAGTTCTTC. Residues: CASRSEALGGEQFF. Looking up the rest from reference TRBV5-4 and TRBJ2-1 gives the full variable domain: ETGVTQSPTHLIKTRGQQVTLRCSSQSGHNTVSWYQQALGQGPQFIFQYYREEENGRGNFPPRFSGLQFPNYSSELNVNALELDDSALYLCASRSEALGGEQFFGPGTRLTVL.

The CDR3 region has the DNA TGTGCCAGCAGAATTCAGGGGGGAGCTGAAGCTTTCTTT. It encodes CASRIQGGAEAFF. The V gene is TRBV2, the J gene TRBJ1-1; 7 nucleotides agree with TRBD1. In germline, CDR1 is SNHLY, CDR2 FYNNEI. The CDR3 consists of 13 residues. Trimming removed 6 bases from V and 6 bases from J; junction bases left unmatched: 7.

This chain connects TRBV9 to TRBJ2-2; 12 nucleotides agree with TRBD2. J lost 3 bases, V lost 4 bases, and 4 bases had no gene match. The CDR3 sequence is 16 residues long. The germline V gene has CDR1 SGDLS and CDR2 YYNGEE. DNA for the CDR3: TGTGCCAGCAGCTTGACTAGCGGGAGTGACACCGGGGAGCTGTTTTTT. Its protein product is CASSLTSGSDTGELFF.

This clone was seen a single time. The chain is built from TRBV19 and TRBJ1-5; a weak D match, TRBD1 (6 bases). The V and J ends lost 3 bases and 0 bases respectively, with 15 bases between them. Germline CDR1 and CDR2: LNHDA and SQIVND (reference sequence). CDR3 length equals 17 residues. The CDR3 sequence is CASSIYRTAYSNQPQHF. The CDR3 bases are TGTGCCAGTAGTATTTATCGGACAGCTTATAGCAATCAGCCCCAGCATTTT.

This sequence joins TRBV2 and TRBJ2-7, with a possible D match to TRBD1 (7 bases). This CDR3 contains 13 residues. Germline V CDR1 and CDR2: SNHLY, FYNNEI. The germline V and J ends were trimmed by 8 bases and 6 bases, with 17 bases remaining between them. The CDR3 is CASRGQGGGEQYF. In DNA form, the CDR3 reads TGTGCCAGCCGGGGGCAGGGGGGTGGCGAGCAGTACTTC.

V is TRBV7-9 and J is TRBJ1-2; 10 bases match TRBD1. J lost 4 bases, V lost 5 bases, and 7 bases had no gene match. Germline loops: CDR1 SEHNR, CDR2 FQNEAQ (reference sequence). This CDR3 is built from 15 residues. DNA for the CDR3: TGTGCCAGCAGCAAAGTGGGACAGGGGCCCTATGGCTACACCTTC. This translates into CASSKVGQGPYGYTF.

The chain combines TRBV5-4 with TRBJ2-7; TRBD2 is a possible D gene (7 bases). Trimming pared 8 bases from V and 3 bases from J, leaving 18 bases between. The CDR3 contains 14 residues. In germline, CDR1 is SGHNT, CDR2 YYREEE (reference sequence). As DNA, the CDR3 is TGTGCCAGTCTGGGGGGGCCGGTACTCTACGAGCAGTACTTC. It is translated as CASLGGPVLYEQYF.

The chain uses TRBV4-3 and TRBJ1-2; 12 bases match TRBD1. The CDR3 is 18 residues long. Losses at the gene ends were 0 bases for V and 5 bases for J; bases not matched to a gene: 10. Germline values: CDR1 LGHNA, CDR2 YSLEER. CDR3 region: CASSQDWDRGHTRYGYTF. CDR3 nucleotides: TGCGCCAGCAGCCAAGATTGGGACAGGGGGCATACACGATATGGCTACACCTTC.

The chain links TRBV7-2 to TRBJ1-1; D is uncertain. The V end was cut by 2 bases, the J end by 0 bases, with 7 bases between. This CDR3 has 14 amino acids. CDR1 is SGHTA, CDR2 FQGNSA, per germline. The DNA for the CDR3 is TGTGCCAGCAGCTTACAGGCCGTGAACACTGAAGCTTTCTTT. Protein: CASSLQAVNTEAFF.

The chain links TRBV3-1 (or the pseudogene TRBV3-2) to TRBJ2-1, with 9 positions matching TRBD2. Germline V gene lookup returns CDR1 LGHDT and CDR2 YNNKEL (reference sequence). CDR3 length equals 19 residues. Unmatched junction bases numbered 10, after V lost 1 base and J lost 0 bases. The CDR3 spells CASSQAGSGGPSSYNEQFF. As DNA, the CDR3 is TGTGCCAGCAGCCAAGCCGGTAGCGGGGGCCCTAGCTCCTACAATGAGCAGTTCTTC.

Here the CDR3 reads CASSSQVSNEKLFF. The CDR3 DNA follows: TGTGCCAGCAGCTCACAGGTTTCAAATGAAAAACTGTTTTTT. The rearrangement joins TRBV6-2 or TRBV6-3 to TRBJ1-4; the D gene is possibly TRBD1 (5 bases). Germline assignment: CDR1 MNHEY and CDR2 SVGEGT. This CDR3 is 14 amino acids long. The V end lost 6 bases, the J end lost 5 bases, and 13 bases lay between the germline ends.

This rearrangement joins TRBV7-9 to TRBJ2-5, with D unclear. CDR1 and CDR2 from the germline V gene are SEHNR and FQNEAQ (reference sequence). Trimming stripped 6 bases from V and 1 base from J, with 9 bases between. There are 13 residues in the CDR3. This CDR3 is CASSFSSQETQYF. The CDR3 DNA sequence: TGTGCCAGCAGTTTCTCCTCCCAAGAGACCCAGTACTTC.

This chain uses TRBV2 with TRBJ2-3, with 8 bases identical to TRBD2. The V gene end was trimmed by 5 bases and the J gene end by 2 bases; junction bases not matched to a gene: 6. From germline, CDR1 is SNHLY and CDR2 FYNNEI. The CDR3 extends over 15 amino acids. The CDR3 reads CASSLRRGATDTQYF. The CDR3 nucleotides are TGTGCCAGCAGTTTAAGGCGGGGGGCCACAGATACGCAGTATTTT.

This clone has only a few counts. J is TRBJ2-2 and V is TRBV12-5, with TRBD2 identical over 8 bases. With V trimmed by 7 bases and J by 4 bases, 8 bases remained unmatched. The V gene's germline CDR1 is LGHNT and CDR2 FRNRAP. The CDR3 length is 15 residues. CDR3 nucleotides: TGTGCTAGTGCCCCCACGGGGGGGGTCACCGGGGAGCTGTTTTTT. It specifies CASAPTGGVTGELFF.

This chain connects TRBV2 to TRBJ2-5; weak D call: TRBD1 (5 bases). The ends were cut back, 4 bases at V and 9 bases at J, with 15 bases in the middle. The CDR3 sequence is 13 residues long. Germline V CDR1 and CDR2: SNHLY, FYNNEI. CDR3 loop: CASSGDQGGAQYF. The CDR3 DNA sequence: TGTGCCAGCAGTGGAGACCAGGGTGGGGCCCAGTACTTC.

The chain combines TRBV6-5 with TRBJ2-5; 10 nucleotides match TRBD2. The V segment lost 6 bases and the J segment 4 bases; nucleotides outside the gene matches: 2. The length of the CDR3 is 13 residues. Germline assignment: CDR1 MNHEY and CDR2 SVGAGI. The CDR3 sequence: CASRIAGGETQYF. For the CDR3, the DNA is TGTGCCAGCAGGATAGCGGGAGGAGAGACCCAGTACTTC.

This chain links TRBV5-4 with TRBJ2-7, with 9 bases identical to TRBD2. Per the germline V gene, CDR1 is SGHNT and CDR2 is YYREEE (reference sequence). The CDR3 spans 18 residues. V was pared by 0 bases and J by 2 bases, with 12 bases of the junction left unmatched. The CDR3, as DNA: TGTGCCAGCAGCTTGGGTCATGGGACTCCTAGCGGGGCCTACGAGCAGTACTTC. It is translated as CASSLGHGTPSGAYEQYF.

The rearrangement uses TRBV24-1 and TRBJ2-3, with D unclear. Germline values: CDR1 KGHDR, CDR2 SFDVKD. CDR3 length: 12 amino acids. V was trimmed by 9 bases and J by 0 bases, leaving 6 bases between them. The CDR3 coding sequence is TGTGCCACCGGCCAAAGCACAGATACGCAGTATTTT. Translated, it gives CATGQSTDTQYF.

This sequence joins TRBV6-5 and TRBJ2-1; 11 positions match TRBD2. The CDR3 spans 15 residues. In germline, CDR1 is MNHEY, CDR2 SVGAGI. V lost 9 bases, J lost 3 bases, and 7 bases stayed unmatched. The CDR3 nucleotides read TGTGCCAGGATCAAAACTAGCGGGGGCTACAATGAGCAGTTCTTC. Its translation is CARIKTSGGYNEQFF.